The 27 T cell receptor beta chains presented below share a single source sample, sequenced in a study of radiotherapy plus CTLA-4 blockade in lung cancer. Some clones are missing from TCRdb's copy, which holds only in-frame ones; the method was immunoSEQ multiplex PCR. This sample carries more than 75,000 clones, about four fifths of them seen once, and the ten largest clones take around 25%. Here the sequenced sample was peripheral blood, taken from a patient treated with radiotherapy plus ipilimumab. The receptors originated from a human donor with non-small cell lung cancer that progressed on radiotherapy plus ipilimumab.

This clone is medium-sized (0.01 to 0.1%) within its sample. V gene TRBV28 combines with J gene TRBJ1-3; 8 bases map to TRBD1. Looked up from germline, CDR1 is MDHEN and CDR2 is SYDVKM. The junction had 8 bases not matched to a gene; V was cut back by 6 bases and J by 4 bases. The CDR3 has 15 residues. The CDR3 region is CASRNDRGSGNTIYF. Here the CDR3 DNA reads TGTGCCAGCAGGAATGACAGGGGATCAGGAAACACCATATATTTT. The complete variable domain, with remaining parts taken from reference TRBV28 and TRBJ1-3, reads DVKVTQSSRYLVKRTGEKVFLECVQDMDHENMFWYRQDPGLGLRLIYFSYDVKMKEKGDIPEGYSVSREKKERFSLILESASTNQTSMYLCASRNDRGSGNTIYFGEGSWLTVV.

The chain has TRBV6-6 and TRBJ1-3; D is possibly TRBD1 (6 bases). This CDR3 has 14 amino acids. Per the germline V gene, CDR1 is MNHNY and CDR2 is SVGAGI (reference sequence). V was trimmed by 0 bases and J by 3 bases, leaving 6 bases between them. This CDR3 reads CASSYSTGGNTIYF. The CDR3 coding sequence is TGTGCCAGCAGTTACTCGACAGGTGGAAACACCATATATTTT.

This clone was seen just once. The V and J genes are TRBV19 and TRBJ1-2, with D maybe TRBD1 (6 bases). CDR1 is LNHDA and CDR2 is SQIVND in the germline V gene (reference sequence). CDR3 size: 15 residues. Trimming left V 4 bases short and J 5 bases short, with 17 bases between. The CDR3 DNA reads TGTGCCAGTAGTACCCAGGCGACAGGCCAATATGGCTACACCTTC. This gives the protein CASSTQATGQYGYTF. The full variable domain, with the rest looked up from reference TRBV19 and TRBJ1-2, is DGGITQSPKYLFRKEGQNVTLSCEQNLNHDAMYWYRQDPGQGLRLIYYSQIVNDFQKGDIAEGYSVSREKKESFPLTVTSAQKNPTAFYLCASSTQATGQYGYTFGSGTRLTVV.

V gene TRBV5-1 combines with J gene TRBJ2-2, with D unresolved. Trimming stripped 0 bases from V and 0 bases from J, with 3 bases between. From germline, CDR1 is SGHRS and CDR2 YFSETQ. CDR3 length: 14 amino acids. The DNA for the CDR3 is TGCGCCAGCAGCTTGGACCCGAACACCGGGGAGCTGTTTTTT. It codes for CASSLDPNTGELFF. The full variable domain, its missing parts supplied by reference TRBV5-1 and TRBJ2-2, is KAGVTQTPRYLIKTRGQQVTLSCSPISGHRSVSWYQQTPGQGLQFLFEYFSETQRNKGNFPGRFSGRQFSNSRSEMNVSTLELGDSALYLCASSLDPNTGELFFGEGSRLTVL.

The CDR3 sequence is CASGNSQETQYF. DNA for the CDR3: TGTGCCAGCGGCAACTCTCAAGAGACCCAGTACTTC. The V call is TRBV11-2, the J call TRBJ2-5, with no clear D. Germline V gene lookup returns CDR1 SGHAT and CDR2 FQNNGV. With 8 bases removed from V and 2 bases from J, the gap between germline ends came to 9 bases. The CDR3 runs 12 residues.

This chain uses TRBV19 with TRBJ1-5, with D possibly matching TRBD1 (5 bases). The germline V gene has CDR1 LNHDA and CDR2 SQIVND (reference sequence). CDR3 length: 15 residues. V dropped 9 bases and J dropped 2 bases, with 17 bases sitting between them. The CDR3 protein is CASRDQGGGNQPQHF. The CDR3, as DNA: TGTGCCAGCCGGGACCAGGGAGGGGGCAATCAGCCCCAGCATTTT.

J is TRBJ2-3 and V is TRBV5-1; D is uncertain. Germline CDR1 SGHRS, CDR2 YFSETQ. The CDR3 runs to 11 residues. V was shortened by 2 bases and J by 6 bases, with 4 bases between the two germline ends. CDR3 sequence (DNA): TGCGCCAGCAGCTTATCCGATACGCAGTATTTT. Protein sequence: CASSLSDTQYF. Full variable domain (remainder filled in from reference TRBV5-1 and TRBJ2-3): KAGVTQTPRYLIKTRGQQVTLSCSPISGHRSVSWYQQTPGQGLQFLFEYFSETQRNKGNFPGRFSGRQFSNSRSEMNVSTLELGDSALYLCASSLSDTQYFGPGTRLTVL.

CDR3 DNA sequence: TGTGCCAGCTCACCACCCGGCAGGGGCGGTGAAGCTTTCTTT. It codes for CASSPPGRGGEAFF. The chain employs TRBV18 and TRBJ1-1, with D possibly matching TRBD1 (6 bases). The CDR3 is made up of 14 amino acids. Germline V gene lookup returns CDR1 KGHSH and CDR2 LQKENI. V was trimmed by 0 bases and J by 7 bases, leaving 12 bases between them.

This chain connects TRBV7-3 to TRBJ2-3; 8 nucleotides match TRBD2. Trimming cost V 5 bases and J 2 bases; bases outside gene matches: 3. The germline V gene encodes CDR1 SGHTA and CDR2 FQGTGA. The CDR3 contains 14 residues. The CDR3 region is CASSTSGPTDTQYF. CDR3 nucleotide sequence: TGTGCCAGCAGCACTAGCGGCCCCACAGATACGCAGTATTTT.

The chain couples TRBV12-5 to TRBJ2-7, with D possibly being TRBD1 (5 bases). Trimming shortened V by 5 bases and J by 6 bases, and 17 bases separated the two germline ends. CDR1 and CDR2 from the germline V gene are LGHNT and FRNRAP. This CDR3 comprises 14 residues. This CDR3 is CASGIPGQGSEQYF. The CDR3 region has the DNA TGTGCTAGTGGTATCCCCGGGCAGGGTAGCGAGCAGTACTTC.

The chain recombines TRBV7-9 with TRBJ1-3; perhaps TRBD1 as D (5 bases). The CDR3 consists of 15 residues. Germline V gene lookup returns CDR1 SEHNR and CDR2 FQNEAQ (reference sequence). Trimming left V 5 bases short and J 0 bases short, with 11 bases between. CDR3 bases: TGTGCCAGCAGCAACACAGGAGCCTCTGGAAACACCATATATTTT. As protein: CASSNTGASGNTIYF. Combining the CDR3 with reference TRBV7-9 and TRBJ1-3 gives the whole variable domain DTGVSQNPRHKITKRGQNVTFRCDPISEHNRLYWYRQTLGQGPEFLTYFQNEAQLEKSRLLSDRFSAERPKGSFSTLEIQRTEQGDSAMYLCASSNTGASGNTIYFGEGSWLTVV.

The chain recombines TRBV5-8 with TRBJ1-1; D uncertain. The CDR3 covers 15 residues. V dropped 3 bases and J dropped 0 bases, with 12 bases sitting between them. CDR1 SGHTS and CDR2 YDEGEE come from the germline V gene. The CDR3 reads CASSSDGNMNTEAFF. In nucleotides, the CDR3 is TGTGCCAGCAGCTCGGACGGAAACATGAACACTGAAGCTTTCTTT.

The chain uses TRBV11-1 and TRBJ2-7; D uncertain. Trimming took off 1 base at V and 0 bases at J, with 10 bases between the two ends. Germline V gene data show CDR1 as SGHAT and CDR2 as FQDESV (reference sequence). CDR3 length: 15 residues. The CDR3 coding sequence is TGTGCCAGCAGCTTAGGTGGACCTAGCTCCTACGAGCAGTACGTC. This encodes CASSLGGPSSYEQYV.

This clone came up a few times. V gene TRBV6-5 combines with J gene TRBJ2-2, with 7 bases identical to TRBD2. The ends lost 10 bases at V and 2 bases at J; junction bases unmatched: 7. CDR3 length: 14 residues. Germline loops: CDR1 MNHEY, CDR2 SVGAGI. The CDR3 DNA reads TGTGCCACCACCGGGACTACTAACACCGGGGAGCTGTTTTTT. Translation: CATTGTTNTGELFF.

This clone was seen a few times. The rearrangement uses TRBV25-1 and TRBJ1-1; no definite D call. Germline V CDR1 and CDR2: MGHDK, SYGVNS. V was pared by 2 bases and J by 1 base, with 8 bases between. CDR3 size: 14 residues. The CDR3 is CASSEPGPNTEAFF. CDR3 DNA sequence: TGTGCCAGCAGTGAACCAGGTCCGAACACTGAAGCTTTCTTT.

The chain has TRBV9 and TRBJ2-2; D not certain. This CDR3 has 16 amino acids. Trimming stripped 3 bases from V and 0 bases from J, with 12 bases between. Germline V gene lookup returns CDR1 SGDLS and CDR2 YYNGEE. CDR3 DNA: TGTGCCAGCAGCGCAGACTCAGGCGCGAACACCGGGGAGCTGTTTTTT. Protein sequence: CASSADSGANTGELFF.

This chain links TRBV30 with TRBJ2-3, with TRBD1 as a possible D gene (6 bases). The CDR3 runs to 13 residues. Trimming took 5 bases from V and 5 from J, leaving 14 bases between them. Germline V lookup: CDR1 GTSNPN, CDR2 SVGIG (reference sequence). For the CDR3, the DNA is TGTGCCTGGGGAGGACAGAGAGGAGATACGCAGTATTTT. It yields the protein CAWGGQRGDTQYF.

The chain employs TRBV2 and TRBJ1-2; possibly TRBD1 for D (6 bases). The V end lost 6 bases, the J end lost 0 bases, and 11 bases lay between the germline ends. Germline loops: CDR1 SNHLY, CDR2 FYNNEI. The CDR3 totals 14 residues. In DNA form, the CDR3 reads TGTGCCAGCAGGAGGGACAATGCTAACTATGGCTACACCTTC. It yields the protein CASRRDNANYGYTF.

The chain carries TRBV5-1 and TRBJ1-1, with TRBD1 as a possible D gene (5 bases). Trimming took off 0 bases at V and 8 bases at J, with 8 bases between the two ends. CDR1 is SGHRS, CDR2 YFSETQ, per germline. This CDR3 contains 12 residues. The CDR3 DNA reads as TGCGCCAGCAGCTTGGAACAGGCGGAAGCTTTCTTT. Translation: CASSLEQAEAFF.

The chain recombines TRBV6-5 with TRBJ1-2, with 7 bases matching TRBD1. Germline V lookup: CDR1 MNHEY, CDR2 SVGAGI. The CDR3 spans 13 residues. V lost 5 bases, J lost 7 bases, and 7 bases stayed unmatched. CDR3 sequence: CASSLDRALGYTF. DNA for the CDR3: TGTGCCAGCAGTCTCGACAGGGCCCTTGGCTACACCTTC.

This chain links TRBV6-4 with TRBJ1-1; D unclear. Germline CDR1 MRHNA, CDR2 SNTAGT. Trimming took off 0 bases at V and 7 bases at J, with 12 bases between the two ends. This CDR3 has 14 residues. In DNA form, the CDR3 reads TGTGCCAGCAGTGACTCAGGCAGAAATGGTGAAGCTTTCTTT. This encodes CASSDSGRNGEAFF.

This clone was recorded only once. The chain links TRBV4-1 to TRBJ1-3; the D is unclear. There are 15 residues in the CDR3. Germline CDR1 reads MGHRA; CDR2 reads YSYEKL. The germline V and J ends were trimmed by 2 bases and 0 bases, with 8 bases remaining between them. The CDR3 nucleotides read TGCGCCAGCAGCCAACTAGGTGGCTCTGGAAACACCATATATTTT. Its protein is CASSQLGGSGNTIYF.

The CDR3 loop is CASSLGDRGLGEQYV. The CDR3 nucleotides read TGTGCCAGCAGCTTGGGCGACAGGGGTCTCGGCGAGCAGTACGTC. The rearrangement joins TRBV7-9 to TRBJ2-7, with 8 bases matching TRBD1. J was trimmed by 6 bases and V by 3 bases; bases with no gene match: 10. The CDR3 runs 15 residues. Germline CDR1 and CDR2: SEHNR and FQNEAQ (reference sequence).

This clone came up once. This sequence joins TRBV5-1 and TRBJ2-7; 7 bases map to TRBD2. In germline, CDR1 is SGHRS, CDR2 YFSETQ. The length of the CDR3 is 14 residues. V dropped 1 base and J dropped 5; count of bases not matched to a gene: 6. The CDR3 region is CASSLWASGHEQYF. The CDR3 nucleotides are TGCGCCAGCAGCTTGTGGGCTAGCGGCCACGAGCAGTACTTC.

There are a few counts of this clone. This rearrangement joins TRBV5-1 to TRBJ2-7, with TRBD2 matching over 9 bases. Trimming at V came to 4 bases and at J to 3 bases, leaving 11 bases not matched to a gene. CDR1 is SGHRS and CDR2 is YFSETQ in the germline V gene. This CDR3 contains 16 residues. CDR3 amino acids: CASSPGPAGGNYEQYF. CDR3 nucleotide sequence: TGCGCCAGCAGCCCGGGCCCAGCGGGAGGTAACTACGAGCAGTACTTC. Full variable domain (outside the CDR3, taken from reference TRBV5-1 and TRBJ2-7): KAGVTQTPRYLIKTRGQQVTLSCSPISGHRSVSWYQQTPGQGLQFLFEYFSETQRNKGNFPGRFSGRQFSNSRSEMNVSTLELGDSALYLCASSPGPAGGNYEQYFGPGTRLTVT.

V and J are TRBV11-2 and TRBJ2-7, with a weak D call TRBD1 (6 bases). Trimming removed 5 bases from V and 2 bases from J, with 16 bases in between. The CDR3 is 15 amino acids. Germline V gene sequence: CDR1 SGHAT, CDR2 FQNNGV. Written as DNA, the CDR3 is TGTGCCAGCAGCCCAAGACAGGTCGTAGCCTACGAGCAGTACTTC. Protein: CASSPRQVVAYEQYF.

This chain links TRBV11-2 with TRBJ2-7, with 10 bases that match TRBD1. V shed 3 bases, J shed 0 bases, and the junction held 2 bases outside the gene matches. This CDR3 region has 15 residues. The germline CDR1 and CDR2 sequences are SGHAT and FQNNGV. This chain's CDR3 is CASSLDRGVSYEQYV. The DNA of the CDR3 is TGTGCCAGCAGCTTGGACAGGGGGGTCTCCTACGAGCAGTACGTC.